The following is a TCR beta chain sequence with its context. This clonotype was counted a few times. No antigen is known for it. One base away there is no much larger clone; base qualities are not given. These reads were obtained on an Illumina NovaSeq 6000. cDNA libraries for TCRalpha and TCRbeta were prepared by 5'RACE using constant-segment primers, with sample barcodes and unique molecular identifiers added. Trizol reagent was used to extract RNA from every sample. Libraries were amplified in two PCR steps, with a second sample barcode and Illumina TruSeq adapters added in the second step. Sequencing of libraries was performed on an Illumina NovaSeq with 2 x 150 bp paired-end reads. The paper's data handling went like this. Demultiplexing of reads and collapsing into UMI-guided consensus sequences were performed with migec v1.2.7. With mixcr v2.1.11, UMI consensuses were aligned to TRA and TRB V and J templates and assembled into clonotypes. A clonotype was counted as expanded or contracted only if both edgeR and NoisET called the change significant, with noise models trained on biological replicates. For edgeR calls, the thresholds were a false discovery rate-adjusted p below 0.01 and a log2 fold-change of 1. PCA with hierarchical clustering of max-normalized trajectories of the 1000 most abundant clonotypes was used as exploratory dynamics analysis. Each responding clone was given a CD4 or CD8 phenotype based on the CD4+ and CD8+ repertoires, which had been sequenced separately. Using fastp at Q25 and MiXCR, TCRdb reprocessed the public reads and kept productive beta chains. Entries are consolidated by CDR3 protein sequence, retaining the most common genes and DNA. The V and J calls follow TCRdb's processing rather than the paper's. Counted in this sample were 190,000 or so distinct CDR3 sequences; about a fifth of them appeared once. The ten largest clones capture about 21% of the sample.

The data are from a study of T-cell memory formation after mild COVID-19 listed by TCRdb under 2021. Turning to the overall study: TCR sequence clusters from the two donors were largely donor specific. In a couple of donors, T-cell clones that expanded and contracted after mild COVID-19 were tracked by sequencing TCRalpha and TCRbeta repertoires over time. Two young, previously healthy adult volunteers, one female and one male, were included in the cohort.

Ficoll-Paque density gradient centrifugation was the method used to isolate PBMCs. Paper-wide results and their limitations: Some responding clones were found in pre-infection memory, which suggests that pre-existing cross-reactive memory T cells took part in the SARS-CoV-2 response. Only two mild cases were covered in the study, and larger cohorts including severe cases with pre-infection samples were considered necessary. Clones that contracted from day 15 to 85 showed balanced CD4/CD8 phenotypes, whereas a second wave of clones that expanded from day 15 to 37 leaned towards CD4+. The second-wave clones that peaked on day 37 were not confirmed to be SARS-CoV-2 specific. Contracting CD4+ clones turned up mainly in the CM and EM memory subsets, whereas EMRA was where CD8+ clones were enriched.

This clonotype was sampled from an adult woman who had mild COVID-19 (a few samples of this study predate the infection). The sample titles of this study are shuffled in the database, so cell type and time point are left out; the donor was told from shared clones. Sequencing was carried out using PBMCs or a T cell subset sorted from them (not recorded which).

The sequenced DNA: TGTGCCACCAGGACTAGCGGGGGGATCCAGTTCTTC. The translation is CATRTSGGIQFF. The receptor chain draws on TRBV24-1 and TRBJ2-1, with 13 bases in between that match TRBD2. Reading from cysteine to phenylalanine, the CDR3 counts 12 amino acids. Only the CDR3 DNA stays, 36 bases, in frame from base 1. From the germline V gene, CDR1 is KGHDR and CDR2 is SFDVKD. Clipping removes 7 bases from V and 13 bases from J, with 3 as the unmatched junction base count.